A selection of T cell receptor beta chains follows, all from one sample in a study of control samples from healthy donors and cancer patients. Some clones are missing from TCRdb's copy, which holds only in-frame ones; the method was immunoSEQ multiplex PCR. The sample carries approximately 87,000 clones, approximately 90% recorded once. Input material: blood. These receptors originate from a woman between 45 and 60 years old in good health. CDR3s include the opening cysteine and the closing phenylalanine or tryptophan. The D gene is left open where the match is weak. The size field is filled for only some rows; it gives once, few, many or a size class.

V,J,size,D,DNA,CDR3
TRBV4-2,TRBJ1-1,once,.,TGTGCCAGCAGCCCCCTAGCGACTCGATTGAACACTGAAGCTTTCTTT,CASSPLATRLNTEAFF
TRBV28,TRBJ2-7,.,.,TGTGCCAGCAGCGAGGAGTACGAGCAGTACTTC,CASSEEYEQYF
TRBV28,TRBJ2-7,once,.,TGTGCCGCACGTGGGGGCTTCGAGCAGTACTTC,CAARGGFEQYF
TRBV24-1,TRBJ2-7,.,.,TGTGCCACCAGCTCTGGGCGGGGAGGAGTTAACTACGAGCAGTACTTC,CATSSGRGGVNYEQYF
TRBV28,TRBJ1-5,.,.,TGTGCCAGCAGTCCGGGAATGATCAATCAGCCCCAGCATTTT,CASSPGMINQPQHF
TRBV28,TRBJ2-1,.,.,TGTGCCAGCAGTTCGCCGGCAGAGCGGGTTGTCAATGAGCAGTTCTTC,CASSSPAERVVNEQFF
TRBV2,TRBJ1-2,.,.,TGTGCCAGCAGTGAGGGCTATGGCTACACCTTC,CASSEGYGYTF
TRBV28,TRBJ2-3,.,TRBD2,TGTGCCAGCAGCGCGGGAGCAACAGATACGCAGTATTTT,CASSAGATDTQYF
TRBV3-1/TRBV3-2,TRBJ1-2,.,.,TGTGCCAGCAGCCAAGATCGTTCCGGAGCGAGCTATGGCTACACCTTC,CASSQDRSGASYGYTF
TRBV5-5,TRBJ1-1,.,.,TGTGCCAGCAGCCTTGACCCGGGGGTAACTGAAGCTTTCTTT,CASSLDPGVTEAFF
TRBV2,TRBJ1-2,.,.,TGTGCCAGCAGTGATTCGGGCTACACCTTC,CASSDSGYTF
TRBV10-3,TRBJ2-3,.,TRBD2,TGTGCCATCAGTTTAAGCGGGAGCACTAGCACAGATACGCAGTATTTT,CAISLSGSTSTDTQYF
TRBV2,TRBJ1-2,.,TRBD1,TGTGCCAGCAGTACCAGGGCAGGGGGCTTTGACTATGGCTACACCTTC,CASSTRAGGFDYGYTF
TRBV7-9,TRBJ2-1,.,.,TGTGCCAGCAGCCTCTTCAGGGGGGGCCAATACAATGAGCAGTTCTTC,CASSLFRGGQYNEQFF
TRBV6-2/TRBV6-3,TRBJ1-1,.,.,TGTGCCAGCAGTTACATCACTGAAGCTTTCTTT,CASSYITEAFF
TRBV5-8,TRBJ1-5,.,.,TGTGCCAGCAGCTTAAGAGGCCAGGGGAGCAATCAGCCCCAGCATTTT,CASSLRGQGSNQPQHF
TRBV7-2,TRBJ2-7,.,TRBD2,TGTGCCAGCAGCTCCGGACTAGCGGGGTCCTACGAGCAGTACTTC,CASSSGLAGSYEQYF
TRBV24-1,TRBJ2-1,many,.,TGTGCCACCAGTGATTACAATGAGCAGTTCTTC,CATSDYNEQFF
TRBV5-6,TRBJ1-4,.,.,TGTGCCAGCAGCTTGGGGGGTCGGAGAGCAACTAATGAAAAACTGTTTTTT,CASSLGGRRATNEKLFF
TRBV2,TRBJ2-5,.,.,TGTGCCAGCACCCGACAGGGACTCCAAGAGACCCAGTACTTC,CASTRQGLQETQYF
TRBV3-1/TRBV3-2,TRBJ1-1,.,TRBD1,TGTGCCAGCAGCCTCACAGGGGAGGGCACTGAAGCTTTCTTT,CASSLTGEGTEAFF
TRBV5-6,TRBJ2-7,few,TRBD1,TGTGCCAGCAGCTCAGACAGGGGGCCTAGGGGCGAGCAGTACTTC,CASSSDRGPRGEQYF